The following is a T cell receptor beta chain sequence with its context. Its antigen is as yet unknown. The sample comes from a study of memory CD4+ T cells and cytomegalovirus serostatus. Study-wide context: Donors were healthy Belgian adults, about ten CMV seropositive and around 23 seronegative. General study results and limits: The CMV-associated TCR signature appears largely within the CD4+ memory repertoire. About 40% of the roughly 150 known CMV-associated TCRbeta sequences appeared in CD4+ memory.

The sort gate was single viable CD3+CD4+CD8-CD45RO+ cells for memory CD4+ T cells. Total CD4+ T cells were enriched by CD4 positive selection. The data were produced by immunoSEQ multiplex PCR, yet TCRdb's version contains in-frame clones alone and is incomplete. The sample contains about 57,000 clones, roughly 80% of which appear only once. CDR3 size: 14 residues. CDR1 is SEHNR and CDR2 is FQNEAQ in the germline V gene (reference sequence). Trimming shortened V by 1 base and J by 4 bases, and 10 bases separated the two germline ends. The receptor comes from an adult in good health and CMV-seronegative. Source material: memory CD4+ T cells from blood. The V and J genes are TRBV7-9 and TRBJ1-1, with D hard to call. The CDR3 is CASSLGAVSTEAFF. The CDR3 bases are TGTGCCAGCAGCTTAGGGGCGGTGAGCACTGAAGCTTTCTTT.